This T cell receptor (beta chain) was recovered during a study of CD8+ T cells in alopecia areata. The germline V and J ends were trimmed by 7 bases and 5 bases, with 14 bases remaining between them. Germline loops: CDR1 MNHEY, CDR2 SMNVEV (reference sequence). This CDR3 region has 13 residues. Investigators isolated RNA and reverse transcribed it into cDNA to act as the sequencing template. The protocol was immunoSEQ multiplex PCR, while the TCRdb copy is restricted to in-frame clones and leaves out a portion. The table lists about 14,000 clones, under 60% of them singletons. Lesional scalp punch biopsies and peripheral blood were collected from alopecia areata patients.

The source is a human donor with alopecia areata. The chain is built from TRBV27 and TRBJ1-1; tentatively, D is TRBD1 (5 bases). Sequenced here: skin, sampled at week 0. The CDR3 region is CASTRGWGTEAFF. In DNA form, the CDR3 reads TGTGCCAGCACGCGAGGGTGGGGGACTGAAGCTTTCTTT.